The sequence of this T cell receptor beta chain was determined in a study of Ad26.COV2.S vaccination and SARS-CoV-2 variants. The wider study: Ad26.COV2.S given intramuscularly, once or twice 56 days apart.

This clone appeared a single time. The antigen is unknown. TCRdb keeps only in-frame clones here, not all; method: immunoSEQ multiplex PCR. The sample yields some 390,000 clones, about nine tenths seen once. V dropped 2 bases and J dropped 2; count of bases not matched to a gene: 3. The CDR3 runs 14 residues. Germline CDR1 SGHNT, CDR2 YYREEE (reference sequence). Findings and caveats of the study: Placebo recipients and vaccine recipients were similar in non-spike TCR breadth.

Documented treatment: some 19 received Ad26.COV2.S at low or high dose, single or two shots; 5 received placebo; per-sample allocation not given. Specimens were obtained on day 63 following the first vaccine or placebo injection. An adult aged 18-55 years in Boston served as the donor. The TCR originated in a person aged 18-65 years who received the Ad26.COV2.S COVID-19 vaccine or a placebo. The specimen was peripheral blood, collected in a trial of Ad26.COV2.S vaccine versus placebo. The V gene is TRBV5-4, the J gene TRBJ1-1; 7 bases align to TRBD1. CDR3 sequence: CASSLQGRNTEAFF. In nucleotides, the CDR3 is TGTGCCAGCAGCTTACAGGGGAGAAACACTGAAGCTTTCTTT. Drawing the rest from reference TRBV5-4 and TRBJ1-1, the complete variable domain is ETGVTQSPTHLIKTRGQQVTLRCSSQSGHNTVSWYQQALGQGPQFIFQYYREEENGRGNFPPRFSGLQFPNYSSELNVNALELDDSALYLCASSLQGRNTEAFFGQGTRLTVV.